This record looks at one T cell receptor beta chain sequence and its context. Its specificity is unknown. This sample stems from a study of a mutant IDH1 vaccine in newly diagnosed glioma. Study summary: Vaccines began 4-6 weeks after radiotherapy alone, or with temozolomide cycles. Patients got radiotherapy, temozolomide, or both beforehand, and most got both.

Time point in this sample: week 47, end of study. Doses comprised 300 ug of mutant IDH1 20-mer peptide each, plus topical imiquimod. The protocol was immunoSEQ multiplex PCR, while the TCRdb copy is restricted to in-frame clones and leaves out a portion. The sample holds under 60,000 clones, approximately 76% seen once. The CDR3 spans 11 residues. The germline CDR1 and CDR2 sequences are LNHDA and SQIVND (reference sequence). The V end lost 4 bases, the J end lost 7 bases, and 7 bases lay between the germline ends. The receptor was derived from a woman in her thirties or forties with glioma. Some clones in this sample may be carry-over from other donors' samples. The gene calls are TRBV19 and TRBJ1-1; D is ambiguous. The sample in question was PBMCs, obtained from a glioma patient whose treatment included an IDH1 peptide vaccine. The CDR3 DNA reads TGTGCCAGTAGTACCAGCCGTGAAGCTTTCTTT. It is translated as CASSTSREAFF.